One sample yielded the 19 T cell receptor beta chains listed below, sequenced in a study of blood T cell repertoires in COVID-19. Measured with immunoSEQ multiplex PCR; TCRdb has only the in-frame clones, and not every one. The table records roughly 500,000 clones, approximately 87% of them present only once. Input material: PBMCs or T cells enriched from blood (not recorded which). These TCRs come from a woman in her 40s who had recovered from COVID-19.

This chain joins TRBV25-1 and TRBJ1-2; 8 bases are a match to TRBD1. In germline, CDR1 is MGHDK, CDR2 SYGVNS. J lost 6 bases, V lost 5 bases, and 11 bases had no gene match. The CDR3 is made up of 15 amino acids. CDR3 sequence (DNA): TGTGCCAGCAGTTCTGGGACAGGAGGTTTTGATGGCTACACCTTC. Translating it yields CASSSGTGGFDGYTF.

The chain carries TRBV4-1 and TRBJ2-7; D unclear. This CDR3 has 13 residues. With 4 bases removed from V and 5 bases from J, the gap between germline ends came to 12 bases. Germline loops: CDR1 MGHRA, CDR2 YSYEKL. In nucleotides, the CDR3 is TGCGCCAGCAGCCGTAGCTCAATGAACGAGCAGTACTTC. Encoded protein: CASSRSSMNEQYF.

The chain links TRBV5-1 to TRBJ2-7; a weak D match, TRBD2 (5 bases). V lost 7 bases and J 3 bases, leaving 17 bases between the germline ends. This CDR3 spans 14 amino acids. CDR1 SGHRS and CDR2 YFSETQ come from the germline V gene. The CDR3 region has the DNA TGCGCCAGCGGGCTGGACTGGATTTACTACGAGCAGTACTTC. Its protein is CASGLDWIYYEQYF.

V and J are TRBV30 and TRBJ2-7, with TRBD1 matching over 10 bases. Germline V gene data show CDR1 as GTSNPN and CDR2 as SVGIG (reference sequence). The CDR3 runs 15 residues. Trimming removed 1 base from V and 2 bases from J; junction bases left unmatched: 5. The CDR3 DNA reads TGTGCCTGGAGTGATTGGACAGGGGGAACCTACGAGCAGTACTTC. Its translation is CAWSDWTGGTYEQYF.

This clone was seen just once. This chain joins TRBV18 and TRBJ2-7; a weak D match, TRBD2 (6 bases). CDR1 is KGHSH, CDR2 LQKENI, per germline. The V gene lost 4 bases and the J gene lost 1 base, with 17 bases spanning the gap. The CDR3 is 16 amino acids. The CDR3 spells CASSRGGAPNSYEQYF. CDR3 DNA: TGTGCCAGCTCACGGGGAGGAGCGCCCAATTCCTACGAGCAGTACTTC.

The CDR3 nucleotides are TGTGCCAGCAGTTTAAAGGGACTCTATGGCTACACCTTC. Translation gives CASSLKGLYGYTF. The chain carries TRBV12-3 or TRBV12-4 and TRBJ1-2, with D maybe TRBD1 (5 bases). This CDR3 has 13 amino acids. V dropped 2 bases and J dropped 4 bases, with 8 bases sitting between them.

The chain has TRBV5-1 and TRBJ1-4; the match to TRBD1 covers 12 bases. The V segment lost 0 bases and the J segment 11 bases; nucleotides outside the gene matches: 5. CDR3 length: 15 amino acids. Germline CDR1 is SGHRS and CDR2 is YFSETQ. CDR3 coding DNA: TGCGCCAGCAGCTTGGAGGGACAGGGGGCTTTTAAACTGTTTTTT. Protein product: CASSLEGQGAFKLFF.

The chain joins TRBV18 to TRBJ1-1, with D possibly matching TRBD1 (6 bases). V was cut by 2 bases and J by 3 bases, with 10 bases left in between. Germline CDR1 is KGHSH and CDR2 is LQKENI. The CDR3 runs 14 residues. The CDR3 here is CASSPTSGDTEAFF. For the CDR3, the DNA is TGTGCCAGCTCACCAACGTCAGGGGACACTGAAGCTTTCTTT.

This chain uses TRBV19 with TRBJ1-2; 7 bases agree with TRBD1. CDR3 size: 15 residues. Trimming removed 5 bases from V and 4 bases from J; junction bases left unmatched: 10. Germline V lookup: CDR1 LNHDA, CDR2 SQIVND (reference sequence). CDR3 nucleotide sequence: TGTGCCAGTAGTCCCTCGACAGGGACCACCTATGGCTACACCTTC. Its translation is CASSPSTGTTYGYTF.

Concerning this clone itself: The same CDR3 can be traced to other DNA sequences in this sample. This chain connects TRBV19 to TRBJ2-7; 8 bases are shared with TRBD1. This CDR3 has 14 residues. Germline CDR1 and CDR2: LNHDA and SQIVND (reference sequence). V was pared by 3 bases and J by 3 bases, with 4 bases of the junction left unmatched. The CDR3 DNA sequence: TGTGCCAGTAGTATTGGGACAGGAGACTACGAGCAGTACTTC. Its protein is CASSIGTGDYEQYF.

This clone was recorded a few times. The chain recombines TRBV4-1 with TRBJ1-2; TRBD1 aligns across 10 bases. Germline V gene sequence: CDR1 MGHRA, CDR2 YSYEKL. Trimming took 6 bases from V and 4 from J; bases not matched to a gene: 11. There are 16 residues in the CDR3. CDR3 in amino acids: CASSHSYDRGLYGYTF. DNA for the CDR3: TGCGCCAGCAGTCATTCTTACGACAGGGGGCTCTATGGCTACACCTTC.

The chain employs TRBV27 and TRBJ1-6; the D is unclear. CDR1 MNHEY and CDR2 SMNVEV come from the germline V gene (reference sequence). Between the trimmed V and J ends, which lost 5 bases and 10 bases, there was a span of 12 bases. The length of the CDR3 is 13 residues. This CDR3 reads CASSPLLGSPLHF. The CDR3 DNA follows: TGTGCCAGCAGTCCCCTCCTGGGCTCACCCCTCCACTTT.

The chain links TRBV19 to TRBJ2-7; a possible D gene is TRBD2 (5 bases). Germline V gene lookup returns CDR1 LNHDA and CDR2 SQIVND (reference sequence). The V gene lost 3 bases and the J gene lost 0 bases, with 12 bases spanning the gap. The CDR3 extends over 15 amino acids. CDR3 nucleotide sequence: TGTGCCAGTAGTATTTTGGGAGCCACCTCCTACGAGCAGTACTTC. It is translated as CASSILGATSYEQYF. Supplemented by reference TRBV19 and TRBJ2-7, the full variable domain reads DGGITQSPKYLFRKEGQNVTLSCEQNLNHDAMYWYRQDPGQGLRLIYYSQIVNDFQKGDIAEGYSVSREKKESFPLTVTSAQKNPTAFYLCASSILGATSYEQYFGPGTRLTVT.

The chain's CDR3 is CASSQAQTGGRTEAFF. CDR3 sequence (DNA): TGCGCCAGCAGCCAAGCCCAGACAGGGGGCAGGACTGAAGCTTTCTTT. This sequence joins TRBV4-1 and TRBJ1-1; the match to TRBD1 covers 10 bases. The V gene's germline CDR1 is MGHRA and CDR2 YSYEKL. The CDR3 is 16 amino acids. The junction had 7 bases not matched to a gene; V was cut back by 1 base and J by 5 bases.

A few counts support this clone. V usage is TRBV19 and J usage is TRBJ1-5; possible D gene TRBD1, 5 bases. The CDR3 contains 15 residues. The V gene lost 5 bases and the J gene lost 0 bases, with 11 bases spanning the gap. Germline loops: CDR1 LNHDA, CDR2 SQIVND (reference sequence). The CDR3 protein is CASSQGFISNQPQHF. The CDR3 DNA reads TGTGCCAGTAGTCAGGGTTTTATTAGCAATCAGCCCCAGCATTTT.

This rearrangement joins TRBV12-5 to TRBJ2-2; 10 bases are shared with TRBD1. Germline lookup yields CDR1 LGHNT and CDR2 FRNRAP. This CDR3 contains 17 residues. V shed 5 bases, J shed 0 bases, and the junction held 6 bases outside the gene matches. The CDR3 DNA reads TGTGCTAGTGGTCCACTCGGACAGGGGGCGAACACCGGGGAGCTGTTTTTT. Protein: CASGPLGQGANTGELFF.

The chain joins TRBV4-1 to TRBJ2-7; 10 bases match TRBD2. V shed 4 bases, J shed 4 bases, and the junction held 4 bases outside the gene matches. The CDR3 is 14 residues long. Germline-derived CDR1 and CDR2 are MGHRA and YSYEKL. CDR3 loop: CASSRETSGYEQYF. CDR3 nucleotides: TGCGCCAGCAGCCGGGAGACTAGCGGGTACGAGCAGTACTTC.

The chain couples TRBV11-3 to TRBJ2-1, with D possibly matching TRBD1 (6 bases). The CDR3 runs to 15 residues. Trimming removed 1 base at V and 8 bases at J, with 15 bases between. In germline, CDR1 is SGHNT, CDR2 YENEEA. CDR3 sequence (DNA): TGTGCCAGCAGCTTAGGAGACGACAGGTCCGATGAGCAGTTCTTC. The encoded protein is CASSLGDDRSDEQFF.

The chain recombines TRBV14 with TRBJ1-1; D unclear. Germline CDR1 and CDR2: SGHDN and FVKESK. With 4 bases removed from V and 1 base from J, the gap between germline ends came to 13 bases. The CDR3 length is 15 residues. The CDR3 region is CASSPAGPGNTEAFF. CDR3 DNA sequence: TGTGCCAGCAGCCCCGCTGGTCCAGGGAACACTGAAGCTTTCTTT.